The rows below give T cell receptor beta chains drawn from one sample of a study of metastatic and nonmetastatic thyroid tumors. TCRdb re-called the PCR reads with MiXCR. The top ten hold 2.4% of the sample, which has tens of thousands of clones, less than 25% seen once. Sequenced material: blood. The receptors derive from a female donor with papillary thyroid cancer or a benign thyroid nodule (not recorded which). Some clones in this sample may be carry-over from other donors' samples. Each CDR3 is given with its conserved first and last residue. A D gene is named only where the DNA matches it firmly. The listing skips clone size in some rows; elsewhere it reads once, few, many or a size class.

TRBD1 | TRBJ2-3 | many | TRBV11-2 | CASSSRTGSSTDTQYF | TGTGCCAGCAGCTCAAGGACAGGATCTAGCACAGATACGCAGTATTTT
NA | TRBJ1-4 | many | TRBV19 | CASSMGPTNEKLFF | TGTGCCAGTAGTATGGGGCCAACTAATGAAAAACTGTTTTTT
TRBD1 | TRBJ1-3 | NA | TRBV11-2 | CASSLRDRDTIYF | TGTGCCAGCAGCCTCCGGGACAGAGACACCATATATTTT
NA | TRBJ1-4 | many | TRBV9 | CASSPGTQTNEKLFF | TGTGCCAGCAGCCCGGGGACGCAGACTAATGAAAAACTGTTTTTT
NA | TRBJ2-1 | many | TRBV20-1 | CSASKNSNEQFF | TGCAGTGCTAGTAAGAATAGCAATGAGCAGTTCTTC
NA | TRBJ2-1 | NA | TRBV18 | CASSPGTSFLEQFF | TGTGCCAGCTCACCTGGGACGAGCTTTCTTGAGCAGTTCTTC
TRBD1 | TRBJ2-5 | many | TRBV13 | CASSEGQGGRETQYF | TGTGCCAGCAGCGAGGGACAGGGGGGTCGGGAGACCCAGTACTTC
NA | TRBJ2-2 | NA | TRBV6-2/TRBV6-3 | CASSYSWGELRTGELFF | TGTGCCAGCAGTTACTCGTGGGGCGAACTAAGGACCGGGGAGCTGTTTTTT
NA | TRBJ1-1 | many | TRBV5-1 | CASSKDGTLMNTEAFF | TGCGCCAGCAGCAAGGACGGAACACTCATGAACACTGAAGCTTTCTTT
NA | TRBJ2-7 | NA | TRBV10-3 | CAIGAGGHSSYEHYF | TGTGCCATCGGTGCTGGGGGGCATAGCTCCTACGAGCATTACTTC
NA | TRBJ1-4 | many | TRBV10-3 | CAISEARGTNEKLFF | TGTGCCATCAGTGAGGCTCGGGGGACTAATGAAAAACTGTTTTTT
NA | TRBJ2-6 | medium-sized | TRBV4-2 | CASSQDTGSGANVLTF | TGTGCCAGCAGCCAAGACACAGGGAGCGGGGCCAACGTCCTGACTTTC
TRBD1 | TRBJ1-5 | once | TRBV30 | CAWTTGQGNQPQHF | TGTGCCTGGACCACCGGACAGGGCAATCAGCCCCAGCATTTT
NA | TRBJ1-6 | medium-sized | TRBV6-1 | CASTGRQLGYNSPLHF | TGTGCCAGCACAGGTCGACAGCTGGGGTATAATTCACCCCTCCACTTT
TRBD2 | TRBJ2-2 | NA | TRBV28 | CASSLGLAGSTWELFF | TGTGCCAGCAGTTTAGGACTAGCGGGAAGCACCTGGGAGCTTTTTTTT
NA | TRBJ2-7 | few | TRBV19 | CASISNPGQSGEQYF | TGTGCCAGTATTTCTAATCCGGGGCAATCGGGCGAGCAGTACTTC
NA | TRBJ2-2 | many | TRBV10-3 | CAISESGRNTGELFF | TGTGCCATCAGTGAGTCAGGACGGAACACCGGGGAGCTGTTTTTT
NA | TRBJ1-1 | many | TRBV7-9 | CASRPKTGQTEAFF | TGTGCCAGCAGACCCAAAACAGGGCAAACTGAAGCTTTCTTT
TRBD1 | TRBJ1-1 | many | TRBV28 | CASSLVGQGITEAFF | TGTGCCAGCAGTTTAGTCGGACAGGGAATCACTGAAGCTTTCTTT
NA | TRBJ1-5 | NA | TRBV30 | CDWRDLWGTGQPQHF | TGTGACTGGAGAGATCTGTGGGGAACAGGTCAGCCCCAGCATTTT
NA | TRBJ2-6 | many | TRBV2 | CASRDRQRVRGANVLTF | TGTGCCAGCAGGGATCGACAGCGGGTAAGGGGGGCCAACGTCCTGACTTTC
NA | TRBJ1-5 | many | TRBV5-1 | CASSLEGRDNQPQHF | TGCGCCAGCAGCCTGGAGGGCAGGGACAATCAGCCCCAGCATTTT
NA | TRBJ1-5 | many | TRBV30 | CAWSGLGDQPQHF | TGTGCCTGGAGTGGTCTGGGTGATCAGCCCCAGCATTTT
NA | TRBJ2-6 | many | TRBV20-1 | CSATSGDGANVLTF | TGCAGTGCCACATCGGGGGATGGGGCCAACGTCCTGACTTTC
TRBD1 | TRBJ2-1 | many | TRBV19 | CASSHRQGSYNEQFF | TGTGCCAGTAGTCACCGACAGGGGTCCTACAATGAGCAGTTCTTC
TRBD1 | TRBJ2-7 | many | TRBV9 | CASSVALGQGDEQYF | TGTGCCAGCAGCGTAGCCCTCGGACAGGGGGACGAGCAGTACTTC
NA | TRBJ2-3 | many | TRBV20-1 | CSARDRGRAATDTQYF | TGCAGTGCTAGAGATAGGGGTAGAGCCGCCACAGATACGCAGTATTTT
NA | TRBJ1-2 | few | TRBV6-1 | CASSERQGTGHCYTF | TGTGCCAGCAGTGAAAGGCAGGGTACAGGGCATTGCTACACCTTC
TRBD1 | TRBJ1-5 | many | TRBV12-3/TRBV12-4 | CASSSWTGGRSNQPQHF | TGTGCCAGCAGTTCGTGGACAGGGGGCCGAAGCAATCAGCCCCAGCATTTT
TRBD1 | TRBJ2-2 | NA | TRBV9 | CASRQQGLGVRGTVELFF | TGTGCCAGCAGGCAACAGGGGTTAGGTGTCAGGGGCACCGTGGAGCTGTTTTTT
TRBD2 | TRBJ2-5 | NA | TRBV4-2 | CASSQGGTRGESQYF | TGTGCCAGCAGCCAAGGGGGGACCCGGGGGGAGAGCCAGTACTTC
TRBD1 | TRBJ1-2 | NA | TRBV20-1 | CSARVGTGACYTF | TGCAGTGCTAGAGTAGGGACAGGTGCTTGCTACACCTTC
TRBD2 | TRBJ2-7 | many | TRBV10-3 | CAIMGTSGRYEQYF | TGTGCCATCATGGGGACTAGCGGGAGGTACGAGCAGTACTTC